This TCR beta chain was retrieved from a study of neoadjuvant anti-PD-1 for oral cavity cancer. Whole-study findings and limits: With three patients per group, TCR findings need larger cohorts. Higher pretreatment Treg/Th17 ratios tracked higher pretreatment blood clonality. After neoadjuvant nivolumab, PBMC T cell clonality was significantly higher in non-responders than responders.

TCRdb's copy holds only in-frame clones and misses some; the assay was immunoSEQ multiplex PCR. The sample consists of around 34,000 clones, around nine tenths of them appearing once. A word on this clone: Its matching antigen is unknown.

V lost 1 base and J lost 2, with 6 bases in between. The CDR3 runs 14 residues. CDR1 is SGHTA and CDR2 is FQGNSA in the germline V gene. Specimen: PBMCs, collected before nivolumab (anti-PD-1) treatment. The chain is built from TRBV7-2 and TRBJ2-1, with D maybe TRBD2 (6 bases). The clonotype comes from a person aged 35 to 85 with oral cavity squamous cell carcinoma. As DNA, the CDR3 is TGTGCCAGCAGCTTAGGGACTACCTACAATGAGCAGTTCTTC. This translates into CASSLGTTYNEQFF.